This note documents a single T cell receptor beta chain sequence. Sequenced by immunoSEQ multiplex PCR; TCRdb stores in-frame clones only, minus some. The data contain about 160,000 clones, about 84% of them singletons. This entry is derived from a study of cytotoxic CD8 clonotypes in ibrutinib-treated CLL. TCR beta libraries used 2 to 2.5 micrograms of genomic DNA from cryopreserved PBMCs. CDR1 and CDR2 (germline): LNHDA, SQIVND (reference sequence). The CDR3 covers 15 residues. Deletions cut 3 bases from V and 5 bases from J, with 16 bases between. This sample comprised PBMCs, obtained after 24 months of ibrutinib treatment. This receptor was taken from a human donor with chronic lymphocytic leukemia. This chain links TRBV19 with TRBJ2-5; D call uncertain. CDR3 loop: CASSIGGPFGETQYF. CDR3 DNA sequence: TGTGCCAGTAGTATCGGTGGGCCCTTCGGTGAGACCCAGTACTTC.